This T cell receptor (beta chain) was found in a study of blood T cell repertoires in COVID-19. Study in general: Spain, Italy and the United States supplied samples that represented acute and convalescent COVID-19. T cells, B-cell-depleted T cells, or PBMCs supplied cDNA or gDNA.

Some clones are missing from TCRdb's copy, which holds only in-frame ones; the method was immunoSEQ multiplex PCR. The data contain over 250,000 clones, roughly 80% of them singletons. With 2 bases clipped from V and 1 base from J, the junction kept 10 bases outside the gene matches. The CDR3 runs to 19 residues. Germline CDR1 SGHRS, CDR2 YFSETQ. Seattle patient enrollment occurred during active infection, with longitudinal follow-up thereafter. J is TRBJ2-6 and V is TRBV5-1, with 9 bases lining up with TRBD2. The receptor was isolated from a human donor with COVID-19, enrolled during active disease. The donor label of this sample is uncertain. The sequenced material came from peripheral blood. The CDR3 sequence is CASSFVSSGDLSGANVLTF. DNA of the CDR3: TGCGCCAGCAGCTTTGTATCTAGCGGGGATCTATCTGGGGCCAACGTCCTGACTTTC. Supplemented by reference TRBV5-1 and TRBJ2-6, the full variable domain reads KAGVTQTPRYLIKTRGQQVTLSCSPISGHRSVSWYQQTPGQGLQFLFEYFSETQRNKGNFPGRFSGRQFSNSRSEMNVSTLELGDSALYLCASSFVSSGDLSGANVLTFGAGSRLTVL.